Here is one TCR beta chain with its context. Its antigen remains unidentified. This sample was included in a study of T cells after yellow fever vaccination. Study summary: Some fractions had low cell numbers, and these were prepared with SMART-Seq v4 Ultra Low Input.

Researchers made TCR cDNA using 5'RACE template switching, and this step added a universal primer site and UMIs. TCRdb called the 5' RACE reads again in MiXCR, with one record for every CDR3 protein. The sample lists 100,000 to 150,000 distinct CDR3 sequences, about 7% occurring once. The study's findings and limits: The presence of abundant clonotypes contaminating from the bulk population was possible in FACS-sorted repertoires.

The source is a man aged 18 to 30 who received the YFV17D yellow fever vaccine. The sample consisted of CD4+ T cells sorted from PBMCs, taken about 10 days after the first yellow fever vaccination.

The DNA for the CDR3 is TGTGCCAGCAGGCCCTCACGGCTTAATGAGCAGTTCTTC. It yields the protein CASRPSRLNEQFF. This chain joins TRBV6-2 or TRBV6-3 and TRBJ2-1; no clear D gene. CDR3 length equals 13 residues. Trimming removed 6 bases at V and 7 bases at J, with 13 bases between. Germline V lookup: CDR1 MNHEY, CDR2 SVGEGT.